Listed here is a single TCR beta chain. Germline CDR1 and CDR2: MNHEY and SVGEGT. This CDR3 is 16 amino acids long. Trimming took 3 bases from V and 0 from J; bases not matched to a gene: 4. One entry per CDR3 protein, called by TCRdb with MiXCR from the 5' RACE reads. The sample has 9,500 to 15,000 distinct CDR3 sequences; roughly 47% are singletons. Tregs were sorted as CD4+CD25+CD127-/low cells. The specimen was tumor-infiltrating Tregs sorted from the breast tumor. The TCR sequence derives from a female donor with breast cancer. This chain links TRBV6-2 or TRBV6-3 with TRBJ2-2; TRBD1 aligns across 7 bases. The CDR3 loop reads CASSYRDRANTGELFF. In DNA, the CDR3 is TGTGCCAGCAGTTATCGCGACAGGGCGAACACCGGGGAGCTGTTTTTT.